Listed below are T cell receptor beta chains from one sample, sequenced in a study of T cells in Graves' hyperthyroidism and ophthalmopathy. TCRdb itself ran the multiplex PCR reads through MiXCR, one entry per CDR3 protein. Of around 700,000 distinct CDR3 sequences in the sample, roughly a sixth were seen once. The sequenced sample consisted of blood. The receptors originated from a woman between 50 and 59 years old with Graves' hyperthyroidism that later progressed to Graves' ophthalmopathy. CDR3s include the opening cysteine and the closing phenylalanine or tryptophan. A D gene is named only where the DNA matches it firmly. Clone sizes are given selectively: once, few, many, or a class where the clone is expanded.

D gene | J gene | V gene | clone size | CDR3 DNA | CDR3 protein
. | TRBJ1-2 | TRBV3-2 | . | TGTGCCAGCAGCCCAGACAGGCCTAACTATGGCTACACCTTC | CASSPDRPNYGYTF
. | TRBJ1-6 | TRBV5-5 | . | TGTGCCAGCAGCCCGGGAAAATATAATTCACCCCTCCACTTT | CASSPGKYNSPLHF
TRBD2 | TRBJ2-3 | TRBV27 | many | TGTGCCAGCAGTTTAAGGCGGGGGACCCCTGGCACAGATACGCAGTATTTT | CASSLRRGTPGTDTQYF
. | TRBJ2-7 | TRBV14 | . | TGTGCCAGCAGCCTTCCTGGGGTTTCTCCCTACGAGCAGTACTTC | CASSLPGVSPYEQYF
. | TRBJ1-5 | TRBV5-1 | . | TGCGCCAGCAGCTCGACCGGGACCGGTGTGTATCAGCCCCAGCATTTT | CASSSTGTGVYQPQHF
TRBD1 | TRBJ2-7 | TRBV5-1 | many | TGCGCCAGCGGTTCAAGACAGGGGGGCGACGAGCAGTACTTC | CASGSRQGGDEQYF
TRBD1 | TRBJ2-1 | TRBV15 | few | TGTGCCACCAGCAGAGCATTGACAGGGGGTTCCTACAATGAGCAGTTCTTC | CATSRALTGGSYNEQFF
. | TRBJ2-2 | TRBV6-2/TRBV6-3 | few | TGTGCCAGCAAGGGGCCCACCGTTTCGAACACCGGGGAGCTGTTTTTT | CASKGPTVSNTGELFF
. | TRBJ2-3 | TRBV3-1 | many | TGTGCCAGCAGACCCCGACTAGCAGATACGCAGTATTTT | CASRPRLADTQYF
. | TRBJ2-1 | TRBV7-8 | many | TGTGCCAGCAGCTTACTAAGTGAGCAGTTCTTC | CASSLLSEQFF
TRBD1 | TRBJ2-7 | TRBV18 | . | TGTGCCAGCTCACGACAAGCGACAGGGGGTTCCTACGAGCAGTACTTC | CASSRQATGGSYEQYF
. | TRBJ1-2 | TRBV20-1 | few | TGCAGTGCTAGAGATACGTCCGGACCTTATGGCTACACCTTC | CSARDTSGPYGYTF
TRBD2 | TRBJ2-5 | TRBV7-9 | many | TGTGCCAGCAGCTCCGGGGGGGTCCAAGAGACCCAGTACTTC | CASSSGGVQETQYF
TRBD1 | TRBJ2-7 | TRBV7-7 | few | TGTGCTAGCAGCTTAGCGCCAGGGACAGGGCTGTACTTC | CASSLAPGTGLYF
. | TRBJ1-3 | TRBV11-2 | many | TGTGCCAGCAGCCCCCGTGGCGAAGCTGGAAACACCATATATTTT | CASSPRGEAGNTIYF
. | TRBJ2-3 | TRBV6-5 | few | TGTGCCAGCAGTTACTTTGGCGGGGTGGGTCCAGATACGCAGTATTTT | CASSYFGGVGPDTQYF
. | TRBJ1-4 | TRBV20-1 | many | TGCAGTGCTAGAGGGACCGGGAGCGAAAAACTGTTTTTT | CSARGTGSEKLFF
TRBD1 | TRBJ1-6 | TRBV11-2 | . | TGTGCCAGCAGCTTAGAACCGGGACAGGGAAATTCACCCCTCCACTTT | CASSLEPGQGNSPLHF
. | TRBJ2-1 | TRBV20-1 | few | TGCAGTGCTAGTCTCGAAGGCCGAGGATTCATCGAGCAGTTCTTC | CSASLEGRGFIEQFF
. | TRBJ1-1 | TRBV5-6 | few | TGTGCCAGCAGCTCACTACAGGGTATGAACACTGAAGCTTTCTTT | CASSSLQGMNTEAFF
TRBD1 | TRBJ1-1 | TRBV6-2/TRBV6-3 | few | TGTGCCAGCAGTCCTTGGGGGGACAGGGTGAACACTGAAGCTTTCTTT | CASSPWGDRVNTEAFF
. | TRBJ1-1 | TRBV5-1 | . | TGCGCCAGCAGCCAGCTTCAGGGGAACACTGAAGCTTTCTTT | CASSQLQGNTEAFF
. | TRBJ1-2 | TRBV18 | many | TGTGCCAGCTCACCACCGGGAGGACTTAACTATGGCTACACCTTC | CASSPPGGLNYGYTF
. | TRBJ1-4 | TRBV6-4 | . | TGTGCCAGCAGATACAATGACGACCTCCGCGAAAAACTGTTTTTT | CASRYNDDLREKLFF
. | TRBJ2-7 | TRBV4-1 | . | TGCGCCAGCAGCCAGTCGTGGGGCCGCTCCTACGAGCAGTACTTC | CASSQSWGRSYEQYF
TRBD2 | TRBJ2-1 | TRBV6-2/TRBV6-3 | . | TGTGCCAGCAGTTACTCGACTAGCGGGATTTGCAATGAGCAGTTCTTC | CASSYSTSGICNEQFF
. | TRBJ1-3 | TRBV27 | few | TGTGCCAGCATGTCCGGGTTGGTTGGAAACACCATATATTTT | CASMSGLVGNTIYF
. | TRBJ2-3 | TRBV3-1 | many | TGTGCCAGCAGCCAAGATATCAGTAGGGATACGCAGTATTTT | CASSQDISRDTQYF
TRBD1 | TRBJ1-4 | TRBV15 | . | TGTGCCACCAGCCGCCAGACAGGGGCCCCCGAAAAACTGTTTTTT | CATSRQTGAPEKLFF